This TCR beta chain was sequenced in a study of PD-L1 blockade in urothelial cancer (dated by TCRdb to 2015 to 2018). General notes on the study: Every patient began therapy at some point between 2013 and 2015 and was given atezolizumab 1,200 mg intravenously every 3 weeks. About 90% of the roughly 29 patients were identified as males with urothelial cancer of bladder origin, and a prior smoking history was reported by 18 of 29 patients. An ECOG performance status of 0 or 1 was recorded for the patients, and 0 to 3 prior chemotherapy regimens had been received by the patients. Blood samples were analyzed at 3 weeks after treatment start (second dose) and at 6 weeks after treatment start. A median of about 140,000 T cells and 83,000 or so unique TCRs was obtained from blood samples, and a median clonality of roughly 0.08 was observed. The study was an exploratory multi-omic analysis of somatic, immune and clinical correlates of response to PD-L1 blockade with atezolizumab in urothelial cancer. Pretreatment tumor samples, along with matched peripheral blood serially collected before and after atezolizumab treatment, were subjected to TCR sequencing. Progression-free survival longer than 6 months counted as durable clinical benefit, and TCR features were additionally tested against both progression-free and overall survival. Whole exome sequencing and RNA sequencing of pretreatment tumors were performed alongside TCR sequencing in the same patients. Roughly nine patients achieved durable clinical benefit and about 22 did not. Under 30 patients had pretreatment blood TCR-seq, approximately 24 had at least one posttreatment blood collection, and approximately 24 had tumor TCR-seq. Results and caveats for the whole study, not just this receptor: Greater expansion of tumor-associated TCR clones in peripheral blood 3 weeks after the start of treatment was observed in patients with durable benefit (n ≈ 24, p = 0.022). A pretreatment peripheral blood TCR clonality below the median was linked to improved progression-free and overall survival. Because the sample size was small (n of about 30) and many of the analyses were exploratory, the results are meant to be hypothesis-generating.

Its CDR3 holds 13 amino acids, cysteine through phenylalanine. Here the CDR3 DNA is all that survives: 39 bases in frame from base 1. Trimming at the junction amounts to 8 bases on V and 3 bases on J, and the germline ends lie 13 bases apart. From the germline V gene (reference sequence), CDR1 is LNHDA and CDR2 is SQIVND. The label giving this sample's time point can be read as: peripheral blood 6 weeks after treatment start. A cohort of 25 to 30 patients with locally advanced or metastatic urothelial carcinoma, treated at Memorial Sloan Kettering on a trial protocol, was included. Peripheral blood mononuclear cells were collected pretreatment and during treatment, with between 1 and 8 total time points obtained per patient. The Qiagen DNeasy Blood extraction kit was used to purify genomic DNA from total PBMCs and tumor samples. PBMCs were collected pretreatment and during treatment and were isolated and stored as previously described.

Synthetic TCR analog templates were spiked into each PCR so that absolute template abundance could be estimated from read counts. The immunoSEQ assay used bias-controlled V and J gene primers to amplify TCRbeta CDR3 regions from genomic DNA. Sequencing of rearranged TCRbeta segments was performed at approximately 20X coverage. In the paper's pipeline: Sequencing errors were corrected by clustering and CDR3s were annotated against IMGT to assign V, D and J genes. Only productive TCRbeta rearrangements were used in downstream analyses, excluding out-of-frame or stop-codon sequences. Clonality was computed as one minus Shannon entropy normalized by the log of the number of unique productive sequences. Fisher's exact test with Benjamini-Hochberg correction, at a threshold of adjusted p below 0.01, was used to find clones that differed between time points or between blood and tumor. This is the immuneACCESS table as TCRdb keeps it, with only in-frame sequences that have V and J called. A part of the clones is gone; compared with another copy, unresolved V genes explain less than half, and the rest is unexplained. Clonal size and the V and J genes are those of that table, whereas D and trimming came from the DNA. The sample table lists 80,000 to 95,000 clones, 83% of them with a count of one. The top ten constitute 8.4% of the sample.

Turning to this clone: This clone's antigen is unknown. Base quality data are lacking; no much larger clone is found one base away.

This chain joins TRBV19 to TRBJ1-1, with the D gene not clear enough to name. The TCR originated in a man between 65 and 85 years old with urothelial cancer. Sequenced material: PBMCs, taken around atezolizumab (anti-PD-L1) treatment. CDR3 region: CASSIRMDTEAFF. The nucleotide sequence reads TGTGCCAGTTCAATCAGAATGGACACTGAAGCTTTCTTT.